This T cell receptor beta chain was recorded in a study of memory CD4+ T cells and cytomegalovirus serostatus. Study conclusions and caveats: About 40% of the roughly 150 known CMV-associated TCRbeta sequences appeared in CD4+ memory.

Trimming cost V 2 bases and J 5 bases, with 6 bases left between them. The germline gives CDR1 KGHSH, CDR2 LQKENI. The CDR3 spans 12 residues. TCRdb keeps only in-frame clones here, not all; method: immunoSEQ multiplex PCR. The table lists almost 55,000 clones, around 76% of them singletons. Single viable CD3+CD4+CD8-CD45RO+ cells were sorted as the memory CD4+ T cells. This clone occurred a few times. Its target is unknown. This sequence joins TRBV18 and TRBJ1-1; a weak D match, TRBD1 (5 bases). Specimen: memory CD4+ T cells from blood. The TCR was taken from an adult in good health and CMV-seronegative. DNA for the CDR3: TGTGCCAGCTCACCAGAGGGGACTGAAGCTTTCTTT. Its protein is CASSPEGTEAFF.